The rows below give T cell receptor beta chains drawn from one sample of a study of control samples from healthy donors and cancer patients. Repertoires were generated with immunoSEQ multiplex PCR, while TCRdb's copy carries only in-frame clones and drops some. The sample has about 120,000 clones, roughly 91% seen once; the top ten hold under 2.5%. Sequenced: blood. These receptors came from a woman in her seventies in good health. Each CDR3 is given with its conserved first and last residue. D genes are given only for firm matches. A row's size may be missing; if present it is once, few, many or a size class.

d_call,clone_size,cdr3_length,v_call,j_call,cdr3_nt,cdr3_aa
NA,NA,14,TRBV19,TRBJ1-1,TGTGCCAGCCATCCCCTGGGTTACGTCACTGAAGCTTTCTTT,CASHPLGYVTEAFF
TRBD1,NA,14,TRBV10-3,TRBJ1-2,TGTGCCATCAGTGAGTGGACAGGGGACTATGGCTACACCTTC,CAISEWTGDYGYTF
TRBD1,NA,17,TRBV4-1,TRBJ2-7,TGCGCCAGCAGCCTGAAAGCTAATGGGACAGGGGGCTACGAGCAGTACTTC,CASSLKANGTGGYEQYF
NA,NA,13,TRBV19,TRBJ1-2,TGTGCCAGTAGTAGGACACTCCTCGAGGGTTACACCTTC,CASSRTLLEGYTF
NA,NA,13,TRBV13,TRBJ2-7,TGTGCCAGCAGCTTAGAAGGTTCCTACGAGCAGTACTTC,CASSLEGSYEQYF
TRBD1,NA,14,TRBV18,TRBJ2-4,TGTGCCAGCTCACCAGCCGGACAGGGGGCGCCCAAGTACTTC,CASSPAGQGAPKYF
NA,NA,13,TRBV5-6,TRBJ1-2,TGTGCCAGCAGCTTGGGGAGAAACTATGGCTACACCTTC,CASSLGRNYGYTF
TRBD1,NA,15,TRBV18,TRBJ1-1,TGTGCCAGCTCACCACCGGGGACAGAAAGGACTGAAGCTTTCTTT,CASSPPGTERTEAFF
NA,NA,12,TRBV11-2,TRBJ1-1,TGTGCCAGCAGCCCCGCGTTTAGTGAAGCTTTCTTT,CASSPAFSEAFF
NA,NA,11,TRBV5-4,TRBJ2-5,TGTGCCAGCAGCTTGGAAGAGACCCAGTACTTC,CASSLEETQYF
TRBD1,NA,15,TRBV5-4,TRBJ1-3,TGTGCCAGCAGCCTTAGGACAGGCTCTGGAAACACCATATATTTT,CASSLRTGSGNTIYF
NA,NA,15,TRBV25-1,TRBJ1-3,TGTGCCAGCAGTGGCCGGACCTCCCTCGGGGACACCATATATTTT,CASSGRTSLGDTIYF
NA,NA,14,TRBV4-2,TRBJ2-7,TGTGCCAGCAGCCAAGAGTTTACCGCCTACGAGCAGTACTTC,CASSQEFTAYEQYF
TRBD2,once,17,TRBV9,TRBJ2-3,TGTGCCAGCAGCGTAGCCCTGACTAGCGGAGGCACAGATACGCAGTATTTT,CASSVALTSGGTDTQYF
NA,NA,17,TRBV11-2,TRBJ1-6,TGTGCCAGCAGCTTAGCCGCCCGTAGGTCCTATAATTCACCCCTCCACTTT,CASSLAARRSYNSPLHF
TRBD2,NA,16,TRBV5-4,TRBJ2-1,TGTGCCAGCAGCCTTGACCAAAGCGGGGTATACAATGAGCAGTTCTTC,CASSLDQSGVYNEQFF
TRBD2,NA,13,TRBV6-2/TRBV6-3,TRBJ2-5,TGTGCCAGCAGTTTCGGGGGGGAAGAGACCCAGTACTTC,CASSFGGEETQYF
TRBD1,NA,15,TRBV7-8,TRBJ1-1,TGTGCCAGCAGCGCGCGACAGGGTTTGGGGACTGAAGCTTTCTTT,CASSARQGLGTEAFF
TRBD1,NA,15,TRBV5-1,TRBJ2-5,TGCGCCAGCAGCTCTATAGGGACAGGGGGGGAGACCCAGTACTTC,CASSSIGTGGETQYF
TRBD1,NA,16,TRBV15,TRBJ1-2,TGTGCCACCAGCAGACCGGGACAGGGGATCTTCTATGGCTACACCTTC,CATSRPGQGIFYGYTF
NA,NA,14,TRBV5-1,TRBJ2-2,TGCGCCAGCAGCGTGCAGGGGAGGGCCGGGGAGCTGTTTTTT,CASSVQGRAGELFF
NA,NA,14,TRBV5-4,TRBJ1-2,TGTGCCAGCAGCCTAGTATTAGCCGCTTTCGCCCCTACCTTC,CASSLVLAAFAPTF
NA,NA,13,TRBV6-5,TRBJ2-2,TGTGCCAGCAGTTACTCCTACTTCGGGGAGCTGTTTTTT,CASSYSYFGELFF
TRBD2,NA,15,TRBV9,TRBJ2-3,TGTGCCAGCAGCGTCAGGACTAGCGGGACAGATACGCAGTATTTT,CASSVRTSGTDTQYF
TRBD2,NA,15,TRBV7-2,TRBJ2-1,TGTGCCAGCAGCCTCTGGGCGGGGGGCTACAATGAGCAGTTCTTC,CASSLWAGGYNEQFF